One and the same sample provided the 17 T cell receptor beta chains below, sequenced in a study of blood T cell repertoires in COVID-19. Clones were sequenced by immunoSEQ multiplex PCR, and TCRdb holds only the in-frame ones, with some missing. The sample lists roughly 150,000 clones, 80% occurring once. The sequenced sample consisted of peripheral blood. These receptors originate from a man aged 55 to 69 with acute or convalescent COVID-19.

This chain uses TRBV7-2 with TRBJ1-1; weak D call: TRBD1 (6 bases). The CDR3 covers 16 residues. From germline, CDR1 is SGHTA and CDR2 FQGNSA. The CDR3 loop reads CATTWGGRTMNTEAFF. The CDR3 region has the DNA TGTGCGACCACTTGGGGGGGCCGGACGATGAACACTGAAGCTTTCTTT.

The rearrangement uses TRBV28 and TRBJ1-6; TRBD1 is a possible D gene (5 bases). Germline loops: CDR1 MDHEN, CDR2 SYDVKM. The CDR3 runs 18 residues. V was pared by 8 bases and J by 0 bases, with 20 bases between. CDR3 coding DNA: TGTGCCAGCCGAGTAAGCGGGGGTGGGAGCTCCTATAATTCACCCCTCCACTTT. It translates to CASRVSGGGSSYNSPLHF.

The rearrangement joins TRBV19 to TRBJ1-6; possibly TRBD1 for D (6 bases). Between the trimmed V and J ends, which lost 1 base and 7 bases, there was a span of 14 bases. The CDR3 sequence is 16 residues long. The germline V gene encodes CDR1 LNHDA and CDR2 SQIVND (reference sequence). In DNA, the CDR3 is TGTGCCAGTAGTATAGCCACCGGGACACAAAATTCACCCCTCCACTTT. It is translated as CASSIATGTQNSPLHF.

DNA for the CDR3: TGCAGTGCTAGTTTAGCGGGGGTTGGGCGCATTCAGTACTTC. Its translation: CSASLAGVGRIQYF. This chain uses TRBV20-1 with TRBJ2-4; TRBD2 matches 9 bases. V was pared by 3 bases and J by 9 bases, with 9 bases of the junction left unmatched. Germline CDR1 and CDR2: DFQATT and SNEGSKA (reference sequence). This CDR3 is 14 amino acids long.

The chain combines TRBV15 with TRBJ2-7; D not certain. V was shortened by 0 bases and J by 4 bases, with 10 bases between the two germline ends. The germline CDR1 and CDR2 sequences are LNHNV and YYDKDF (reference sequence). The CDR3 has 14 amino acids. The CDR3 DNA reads TGTGCCACCAGCAGAGATCCAGGTAAATACGAGCAGTACTTC. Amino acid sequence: CATSRDPGKYEQYF. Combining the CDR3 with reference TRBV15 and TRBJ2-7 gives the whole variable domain DAMVIQNPRYQVTQFGKPVTLSCSQTLNHNVMYWYQQKSSQAPKLLFHYYDKDFNNEADTPDNFQSRRPNTSFCFLDIRSPGLGDTAMYLCATSRDPGKYEQYFGPGTRLTVT.

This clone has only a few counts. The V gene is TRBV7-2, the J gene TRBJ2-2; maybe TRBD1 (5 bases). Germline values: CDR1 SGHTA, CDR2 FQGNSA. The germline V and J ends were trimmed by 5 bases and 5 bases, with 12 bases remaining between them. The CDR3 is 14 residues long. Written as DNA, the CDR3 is TGTGCCAGCAGCGCCACCAGGGTTACCGGGGAGCTGTTTTTT. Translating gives CASSATRVTGELFF.

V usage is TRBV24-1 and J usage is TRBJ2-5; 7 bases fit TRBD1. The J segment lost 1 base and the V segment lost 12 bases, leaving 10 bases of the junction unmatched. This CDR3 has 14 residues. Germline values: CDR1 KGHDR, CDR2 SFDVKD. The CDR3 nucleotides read TGTGCCGCCGGGGACAGCCCATTCCAAGAGACCCAGTACTTC. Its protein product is CAAGDSPFQETQYF.

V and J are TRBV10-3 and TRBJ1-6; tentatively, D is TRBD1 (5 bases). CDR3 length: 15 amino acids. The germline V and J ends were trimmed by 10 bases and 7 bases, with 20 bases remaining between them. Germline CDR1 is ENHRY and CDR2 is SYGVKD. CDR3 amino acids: CATRGQGGQNSPLHF. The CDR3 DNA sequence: TGTGCCACCCGCGGGCAGGGAGGACAAAATTCACCCCTCCACTTT.

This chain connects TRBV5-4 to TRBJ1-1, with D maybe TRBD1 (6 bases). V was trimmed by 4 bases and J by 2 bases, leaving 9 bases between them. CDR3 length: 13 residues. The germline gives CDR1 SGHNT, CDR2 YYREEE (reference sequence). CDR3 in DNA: TGTGCCAGCAGCGGACAGTATAACACTGAAGCTTTCTTT. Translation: CASSGQYNTEAFF.

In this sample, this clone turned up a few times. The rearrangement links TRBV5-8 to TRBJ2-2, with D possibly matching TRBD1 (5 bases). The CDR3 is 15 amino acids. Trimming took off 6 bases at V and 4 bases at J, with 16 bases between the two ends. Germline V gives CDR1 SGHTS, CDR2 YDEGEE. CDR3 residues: CASNVGQGSTGELFF. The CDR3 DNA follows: TGTGCCAGCAATGTCGGGCAGGGCAGCACCGGGGAGCTGTTTTTT.

The DNA for the CDR3 is TGTGCCAGCAGCCAGGACAGGTATGGTTACGAGCAGTACTTC. Its translation is CASSQDRYGYEQYF. This sequence joins TRBV6-2 or TRBV6-3 and TRBJ2-7, with 7 positions matching TRBD1. CDR3 length: 14 amino acids. After removal of 6 bases from V and 4 bases from J, the junction contained 9 bases not matched to a gene. CDR1 is MNHEY and CDR2 is SVGEGT in the germline V gene.

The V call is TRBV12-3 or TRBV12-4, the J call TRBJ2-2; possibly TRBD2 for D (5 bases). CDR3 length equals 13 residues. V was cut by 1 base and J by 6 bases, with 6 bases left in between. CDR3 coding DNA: TGTGCCAGCAGTTTAGGGCGGGCCGGGGAGCTGTTTTTT. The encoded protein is CASSLGRAGELFF.

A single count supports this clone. In DNA, the CDR3 is TGTGCCAGCAGCTTAGTCACCACTAGCGGGGGCCCAGATACGCAGTATTTT. Translation gives CASSLVTTSGGPDTQYF. V usage is TRBV11-2 and J usage is TRBJ2-3, with 11 bases aligning to TRBD2. The CDR3 spans 17 residues. The germline V gene encodes CDR1 SGHAT and CDR2 FQNNGV. Trimming at V came to 1 base and at J to 4 bases, leaving 7 bases not matched to a gene.

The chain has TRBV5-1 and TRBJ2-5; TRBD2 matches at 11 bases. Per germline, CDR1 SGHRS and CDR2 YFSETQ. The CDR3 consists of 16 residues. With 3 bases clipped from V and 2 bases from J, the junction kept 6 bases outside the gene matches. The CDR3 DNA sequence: TGCGCCAGCAGCTCCCTAGCGGGAGGCCCTCAAGAGACCCAGTACTTC. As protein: CASSSLAGGPQETQYF.

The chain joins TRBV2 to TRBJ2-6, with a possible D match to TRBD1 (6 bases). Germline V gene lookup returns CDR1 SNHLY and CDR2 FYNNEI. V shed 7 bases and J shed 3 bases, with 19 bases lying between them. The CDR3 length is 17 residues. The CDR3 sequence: CASTLRNRADGANVLTF. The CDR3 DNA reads TGTGCCAGCACCCTTCGTAACAGGGCAGATGGGGCCAACGTCCTGACTTTC.

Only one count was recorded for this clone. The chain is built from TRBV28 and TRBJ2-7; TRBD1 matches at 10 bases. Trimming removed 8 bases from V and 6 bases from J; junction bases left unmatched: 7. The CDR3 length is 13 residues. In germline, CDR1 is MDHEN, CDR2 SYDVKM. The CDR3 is CASQGQGLGEQYF. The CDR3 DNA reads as TGTGCCAGCCAGGGACAGGGGTTAGGCGAGCAGTACTTC.

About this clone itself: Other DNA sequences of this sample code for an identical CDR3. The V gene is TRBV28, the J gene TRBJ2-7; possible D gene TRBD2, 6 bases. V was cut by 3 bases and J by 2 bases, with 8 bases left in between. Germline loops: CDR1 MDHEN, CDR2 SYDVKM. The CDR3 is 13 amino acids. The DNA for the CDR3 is TGTGCCAGCAGTTTGGAGGGGCCCTACGAGCAGTACTTC. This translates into CASSLEGPYEQYF.